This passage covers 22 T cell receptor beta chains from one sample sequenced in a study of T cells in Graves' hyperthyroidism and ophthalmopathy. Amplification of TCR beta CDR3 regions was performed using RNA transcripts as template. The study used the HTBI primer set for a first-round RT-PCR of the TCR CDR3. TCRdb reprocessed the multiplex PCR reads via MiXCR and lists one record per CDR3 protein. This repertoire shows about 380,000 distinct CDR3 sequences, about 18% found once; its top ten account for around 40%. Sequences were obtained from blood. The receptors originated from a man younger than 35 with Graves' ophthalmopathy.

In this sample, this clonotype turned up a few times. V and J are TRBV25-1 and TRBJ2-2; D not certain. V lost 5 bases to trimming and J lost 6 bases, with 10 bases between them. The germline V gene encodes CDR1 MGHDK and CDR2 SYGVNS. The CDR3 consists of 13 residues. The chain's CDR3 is CASSLTWAGELFF. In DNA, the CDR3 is TGTGCCAGCAGTTTGACCTGGGCCGGGGAGCTGTTTTTT. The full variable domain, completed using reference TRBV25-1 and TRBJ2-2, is EADIYQTPRYLVIGTGKKITLECSQTMGHDKMYWYQQDPGMELHLIHYSYGVNSTEKGDLSSESTVSRIRTEHFPLTLESARPSHTSQYLCASSLTWAGELFFGEGSRLTVL.

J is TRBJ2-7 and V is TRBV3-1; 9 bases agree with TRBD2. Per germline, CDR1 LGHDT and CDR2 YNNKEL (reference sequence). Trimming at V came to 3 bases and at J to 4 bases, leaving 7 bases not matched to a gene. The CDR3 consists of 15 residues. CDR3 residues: CASSQASGGFYEQYF. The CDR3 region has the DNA TGTGCCAGCAGCCAGGCGAGCGGGGGGTTTTACGAGCAGTACTTC.

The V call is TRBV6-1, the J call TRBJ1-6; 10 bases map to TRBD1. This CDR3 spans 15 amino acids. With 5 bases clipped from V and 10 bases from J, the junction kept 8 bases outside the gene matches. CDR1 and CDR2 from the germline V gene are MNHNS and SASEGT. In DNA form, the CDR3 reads TGTGCCAGCAGTTATCAGACAGGGGGCGGATCACCCCTCCACTTT. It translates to CASSYQTGGGSPLHF.

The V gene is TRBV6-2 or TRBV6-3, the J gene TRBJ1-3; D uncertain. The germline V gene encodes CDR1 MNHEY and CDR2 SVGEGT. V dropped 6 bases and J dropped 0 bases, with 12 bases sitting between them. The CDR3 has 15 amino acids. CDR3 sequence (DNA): TGTGCCAGCAGGGTCGACGGAGTCTCTGGAAACACCATATATTTT. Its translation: CASRVDGVSGNTIYF.

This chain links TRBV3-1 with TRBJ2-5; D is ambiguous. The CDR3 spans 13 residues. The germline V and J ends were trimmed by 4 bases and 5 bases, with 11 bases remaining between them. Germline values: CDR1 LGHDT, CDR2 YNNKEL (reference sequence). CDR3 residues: CASSRTDGETQYF. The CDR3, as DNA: TGTGCCAGCAGCCGGACCGACGGGGAGACCCAGTACTTC.

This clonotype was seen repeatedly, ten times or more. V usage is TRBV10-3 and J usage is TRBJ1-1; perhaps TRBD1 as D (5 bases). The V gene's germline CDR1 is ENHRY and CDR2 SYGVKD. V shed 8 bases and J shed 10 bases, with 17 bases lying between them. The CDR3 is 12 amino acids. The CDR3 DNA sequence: TGTGCCATCGGCGGAACAGGAGGACCAGCTTTCTTT. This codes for CAIGGTGGPAFF.

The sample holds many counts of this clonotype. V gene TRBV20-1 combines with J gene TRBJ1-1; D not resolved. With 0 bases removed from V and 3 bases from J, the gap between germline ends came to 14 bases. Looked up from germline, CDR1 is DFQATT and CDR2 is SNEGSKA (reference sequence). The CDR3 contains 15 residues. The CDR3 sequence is CSARDWRGIHTEAFF. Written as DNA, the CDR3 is TGCAGTGCTAGAGATTGGCGAGGGATACACACTGAAGCTTTCTTT.

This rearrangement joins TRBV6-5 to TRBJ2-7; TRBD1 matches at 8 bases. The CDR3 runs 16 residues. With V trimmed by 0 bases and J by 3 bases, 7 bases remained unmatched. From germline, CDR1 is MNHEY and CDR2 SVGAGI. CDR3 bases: TGTGCCAGCAGTTACTCGACCCCCGGACAGGGCTACGAGCAGTACTTC. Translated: CASSYSTPGQGYEQYF.

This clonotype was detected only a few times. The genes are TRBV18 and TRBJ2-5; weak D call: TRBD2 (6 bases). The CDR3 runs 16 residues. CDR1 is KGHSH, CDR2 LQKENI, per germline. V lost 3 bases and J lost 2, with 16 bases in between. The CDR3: CASSPPQGDLQETQYF. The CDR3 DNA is TGTGCCAGCTCACCTCCACAAGGGGACTTACAAGAGACCCAGTACTTC.

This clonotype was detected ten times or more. The CDR3 region is CASSFSQGRQPQHF. DNA for the CDR3: TGTGCCAGCAGCTTTTCTCAGGGTCGTCAGCCCCAGCATTTT. This chain joins TRBV5-8 and TRBJ1-5, with D tentatively TRBD1 (5 bases). The CDR3 is 14 residues long. V was clipped by 2 bases and J by 6 bases, with 12 bases between them. Germline V lookup: CDR1 SGHTS, CDR2 YDEGEE.

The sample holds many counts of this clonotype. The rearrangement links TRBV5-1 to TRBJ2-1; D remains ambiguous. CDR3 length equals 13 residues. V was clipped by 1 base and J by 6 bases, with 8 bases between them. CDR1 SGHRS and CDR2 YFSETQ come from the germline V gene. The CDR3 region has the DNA TGCGCCAGCAGCTTGTCTTGGGTCAATGAGCAGTTCTTC. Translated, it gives CASSLSWVNEQFF.

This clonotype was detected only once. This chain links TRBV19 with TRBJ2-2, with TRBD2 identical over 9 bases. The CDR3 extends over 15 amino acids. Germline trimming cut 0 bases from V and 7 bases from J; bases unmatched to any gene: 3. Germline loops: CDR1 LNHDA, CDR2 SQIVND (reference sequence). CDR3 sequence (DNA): TGTGCCAGTAGTATAGATCTACTAGCGGGCGGGGAGCTGTTTTTT. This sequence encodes CASSIDLLAGGELFF.

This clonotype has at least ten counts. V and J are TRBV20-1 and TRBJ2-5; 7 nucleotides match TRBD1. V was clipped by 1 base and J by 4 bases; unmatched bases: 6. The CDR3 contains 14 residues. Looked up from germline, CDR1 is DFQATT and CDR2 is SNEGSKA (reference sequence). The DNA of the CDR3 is TGCAGTGCTAGAGCGGGGACAGAGTCAGAGACCCAGTACTTC. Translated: CSARAGTESETQYF.

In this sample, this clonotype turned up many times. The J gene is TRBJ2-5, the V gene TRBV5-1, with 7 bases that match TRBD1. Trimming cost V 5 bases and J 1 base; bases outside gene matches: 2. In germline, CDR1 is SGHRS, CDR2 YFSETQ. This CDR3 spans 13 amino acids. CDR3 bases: TGCGCCAGCAGTGGGACAGCCCAAGAGACCCAGTACTTC. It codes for CASSGTAQETQYF. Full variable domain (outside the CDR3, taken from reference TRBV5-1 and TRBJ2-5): KAGVTQTPRYLIKTRGQQVTLSCSPISGHRSVSWYQQTPGQGLQFLFEYFSETQRNKGNFPGRFSGRQFSNSRSEMNVSTLELGDSALYLCASSGTAQETQYFGPGTRLLVL.

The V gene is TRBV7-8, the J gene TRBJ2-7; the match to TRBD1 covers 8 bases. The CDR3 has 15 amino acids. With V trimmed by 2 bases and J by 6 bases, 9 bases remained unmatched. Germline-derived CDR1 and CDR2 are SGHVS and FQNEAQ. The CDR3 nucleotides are TGTGCCAGCAGCTTACGCGGACAGGGTTTTTCCGAGCAGTACTTC. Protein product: CASSLRGQGFSEQYF.

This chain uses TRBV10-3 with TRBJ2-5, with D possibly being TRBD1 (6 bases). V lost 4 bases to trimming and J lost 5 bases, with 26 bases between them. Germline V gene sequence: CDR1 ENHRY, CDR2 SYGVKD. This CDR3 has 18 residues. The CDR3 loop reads CAISVINSGGDLRETQYF. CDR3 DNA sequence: TGTGCCATCAGTGTCATAAATAGTGGGGGCGACTTGCGGGAGACCCAGTACTTC.

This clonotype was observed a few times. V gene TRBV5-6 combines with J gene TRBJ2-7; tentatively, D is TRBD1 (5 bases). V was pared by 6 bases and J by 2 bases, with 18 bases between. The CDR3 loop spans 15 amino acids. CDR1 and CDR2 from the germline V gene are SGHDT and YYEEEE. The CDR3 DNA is TGTGCCAGCACCACGACAGCCCAAAACCCCTACGAGCAGTACTTC. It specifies CASTTTAQNPYEQYF.

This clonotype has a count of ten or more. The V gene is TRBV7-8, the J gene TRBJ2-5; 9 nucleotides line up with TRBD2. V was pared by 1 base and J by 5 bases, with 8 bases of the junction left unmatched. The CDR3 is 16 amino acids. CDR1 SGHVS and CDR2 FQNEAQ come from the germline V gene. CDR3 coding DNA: TGTGCCAGCAGCTTAGAACAGAGCGGGGGGCGGGAGACCCAGTACTTC. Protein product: CASSLEQSGGRETQYF.

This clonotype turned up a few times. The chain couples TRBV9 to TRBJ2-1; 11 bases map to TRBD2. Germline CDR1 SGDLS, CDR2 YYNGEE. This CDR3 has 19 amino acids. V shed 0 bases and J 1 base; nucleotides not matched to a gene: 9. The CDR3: CASSVEGSGGAGSYNEQFF. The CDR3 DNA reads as TGTGCCAGCAGCGTAGAAGGTAGCGGGGGGGCCGGTTCCTACAATGAGCAGTTCTTC.

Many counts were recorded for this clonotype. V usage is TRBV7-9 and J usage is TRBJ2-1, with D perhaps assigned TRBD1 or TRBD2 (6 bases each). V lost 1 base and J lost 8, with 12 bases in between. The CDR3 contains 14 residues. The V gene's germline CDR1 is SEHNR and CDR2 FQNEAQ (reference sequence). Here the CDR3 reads CASSLVGGFDEQFF. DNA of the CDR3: TGTGCCAGCAGCTTAGTAGGGGGGTTCGATGAGCAGTTCTTC.

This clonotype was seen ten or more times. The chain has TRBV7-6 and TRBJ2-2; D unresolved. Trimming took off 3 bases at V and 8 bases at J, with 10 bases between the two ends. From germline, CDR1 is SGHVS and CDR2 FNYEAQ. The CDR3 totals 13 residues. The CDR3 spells CASSLGTPGELFF. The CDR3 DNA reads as TGTGCCAGCAGCTTGGGAACTCCGGGGGAGCTGTTTTTT.

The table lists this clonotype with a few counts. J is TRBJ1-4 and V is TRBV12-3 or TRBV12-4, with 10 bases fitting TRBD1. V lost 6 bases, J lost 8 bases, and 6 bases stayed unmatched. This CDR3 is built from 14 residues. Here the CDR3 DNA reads TGTGCCAGCAGGTCCGGGACAGGGGACGAAAAACTGTTTTTT. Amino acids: CASRSGTGDEKLFF.